This TCR beta chain comes out of a study of T cell clonality in common variable immunodeficiency. Findings of the study overall: Reportedly, TCR beta sequences from common variable immunodeficiency showed fewer deletions and N-nucleotide insertions. Shared TCRbeta clones were fewer between CVID subjects than controls. Authors noted CVID clonality's cause needs subpopulation repertoire sequencing.

This clone was seen at least ten times. Its antigen is unidentified. With the read ending 3 residues before the CDR3 end, the germline J gene is used to fill in that end. The CDR3 is 18 amino acids. Looked up from germline, CDR1 is SGHDN and CDR2 is FVKESK. V was clipped by 1 base and J by 5 bases; unmatched bases: 14. Assay used: immunoSEQ multiplex PCR; TCRdb lists only in-frame clones, some missing. The repertoire consists of around 57,000 clones, none detected only once. Sequenced sample: peripheral blood mononuclear cells. The V gene is TRBV14, the J gene TRBJ2-5; 9 bases are shared with TRBD2. The receptor comes from a person aged 18-69 years in good health. The CDR3 bases that were read are TGTGCCAGCAGCCAAGGAATCATGGCGGGAGGGCTGCGGGAGACC. It is translated as CASSQGIMAGGLRET. The full CDR3 is CASSQGIMAGGLRETQYF. The variable domain in full, completed from reference TRBV14 and TRBJ2-5, reads EAGVTQFPSHSVIEKGQTVTLRCDPISGHDNLYWYRRVMGKEIKFLLHFVKESKQDESGMPNNRFLAERTGGTYSTLKVQPAELEDSGVYFCASSQGIMAGGLRETQYFGPGTRLLVL.